This TCR beta chain stems from a study of molecular identifiers for immune sequencing clone quantification. One entry per CDR3 protein results from TCRdb running MiXCR on the PCR reads. The repertoire holds about 640,000 distinct CDR3 sequences, with 15% to 20% as singletons. The CDR3 runs 17 residues. Between the trimmed V and J ends, which lost 2 bases and 6 bases, there was a span of 23 bases. Germline loops: CDR1 MNHEY, CDR2 SVGEGT. This clonotype has ten or more counts. Sample: naive CD8+ T cells from blood, with Jurkat cell RNA spiked in. The sample's subset: FACS-sorted CD8+CD4-CCR7+CD45RA+ naive T cells. The TCR originated in a human donor in good health. Some libraries in this study had Jurkat cell RNA spiked in. The chain couples TRBV6-2 or TRBV6-3 to TRBJ2-7; perhaps TRBD1 as D (6 bases). CDR3 residues: CASSYARQAAYASEQYF. The CDR3, as DNA: TGTGCCAGCAGTTACGCGCGACAGGCCGCCTACGCTAGCGAGCAGTACTTC.